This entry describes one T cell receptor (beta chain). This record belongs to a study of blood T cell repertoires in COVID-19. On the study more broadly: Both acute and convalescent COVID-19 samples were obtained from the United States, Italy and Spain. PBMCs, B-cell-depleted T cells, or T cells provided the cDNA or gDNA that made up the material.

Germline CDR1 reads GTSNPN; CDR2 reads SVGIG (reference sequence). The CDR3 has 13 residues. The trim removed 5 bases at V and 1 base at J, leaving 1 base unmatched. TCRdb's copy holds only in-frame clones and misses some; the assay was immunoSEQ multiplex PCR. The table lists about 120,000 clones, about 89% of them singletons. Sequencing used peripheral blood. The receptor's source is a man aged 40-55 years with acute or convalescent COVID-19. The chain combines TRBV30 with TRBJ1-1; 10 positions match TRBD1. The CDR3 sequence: CAWGQGENTEAFF. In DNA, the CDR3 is TGTGCCTGGGGACAGGGGGAGAACACTGAAGCTTTCTTT.